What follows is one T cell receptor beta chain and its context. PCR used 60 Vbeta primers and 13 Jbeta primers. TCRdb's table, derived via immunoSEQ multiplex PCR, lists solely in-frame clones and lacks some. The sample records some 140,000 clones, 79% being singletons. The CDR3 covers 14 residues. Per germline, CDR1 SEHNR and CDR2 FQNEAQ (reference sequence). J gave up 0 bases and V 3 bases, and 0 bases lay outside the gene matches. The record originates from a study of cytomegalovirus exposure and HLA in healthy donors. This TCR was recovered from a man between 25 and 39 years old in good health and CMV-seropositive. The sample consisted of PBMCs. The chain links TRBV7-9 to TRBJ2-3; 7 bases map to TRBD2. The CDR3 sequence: CASSFSGSTDTQYF. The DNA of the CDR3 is TGTGCCAGCAGCTTTAGCGGGAGCACAGATACGCAGTATTTT.